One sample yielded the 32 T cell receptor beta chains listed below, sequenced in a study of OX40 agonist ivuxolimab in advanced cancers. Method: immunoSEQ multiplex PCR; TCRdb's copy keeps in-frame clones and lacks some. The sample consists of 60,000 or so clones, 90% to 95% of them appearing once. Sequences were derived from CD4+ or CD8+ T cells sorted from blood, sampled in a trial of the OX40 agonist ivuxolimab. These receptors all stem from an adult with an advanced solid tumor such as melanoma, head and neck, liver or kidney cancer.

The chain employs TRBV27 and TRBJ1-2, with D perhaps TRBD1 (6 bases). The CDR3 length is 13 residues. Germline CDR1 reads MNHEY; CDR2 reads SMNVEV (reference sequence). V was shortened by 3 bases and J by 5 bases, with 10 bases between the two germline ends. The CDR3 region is CASSLNTGYGYTF. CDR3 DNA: TGTGCCAGCAGTTTGAACACAGGGTATGGCTACACCTTC.

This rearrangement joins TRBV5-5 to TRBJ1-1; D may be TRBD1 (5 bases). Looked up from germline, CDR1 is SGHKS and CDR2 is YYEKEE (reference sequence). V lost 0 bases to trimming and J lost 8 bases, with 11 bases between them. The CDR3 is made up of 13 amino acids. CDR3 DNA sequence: TGTGCCAGCAGCTTGGACAGGCCAATCGAAGCTTTCTTT. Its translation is CASSLDRPIEAFF.

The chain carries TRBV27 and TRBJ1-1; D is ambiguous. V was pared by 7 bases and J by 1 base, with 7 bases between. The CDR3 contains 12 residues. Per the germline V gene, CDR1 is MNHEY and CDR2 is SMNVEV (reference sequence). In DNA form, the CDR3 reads TGTGCCAGCAAGACGGGGAACACTGAAGCTTTCTTT. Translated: CASKTGNTEAFF.

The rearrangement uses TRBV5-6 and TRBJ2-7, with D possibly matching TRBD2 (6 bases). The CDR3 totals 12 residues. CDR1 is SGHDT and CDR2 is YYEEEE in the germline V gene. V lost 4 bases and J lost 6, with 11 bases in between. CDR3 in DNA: TGTGCCAGCAGCGTGGGAGGAGGCGAGCAGTACTTC. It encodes CASSVGGGEQYF.

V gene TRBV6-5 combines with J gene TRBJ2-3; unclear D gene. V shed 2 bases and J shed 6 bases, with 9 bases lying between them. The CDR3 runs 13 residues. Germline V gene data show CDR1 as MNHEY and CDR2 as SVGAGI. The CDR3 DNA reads TGTGCCAGCAGTTACGGGGATCCGGATACGCAGTATTTT. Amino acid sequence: CASSYGDPDTQYF.

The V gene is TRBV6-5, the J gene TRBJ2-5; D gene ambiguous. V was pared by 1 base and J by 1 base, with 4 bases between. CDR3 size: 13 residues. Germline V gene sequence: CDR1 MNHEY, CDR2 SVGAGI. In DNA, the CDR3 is TGTGCCAGCAGTTACTGGGGCCAAGAGACCCAGTACTTC. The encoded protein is CASSYWGQETQYF.

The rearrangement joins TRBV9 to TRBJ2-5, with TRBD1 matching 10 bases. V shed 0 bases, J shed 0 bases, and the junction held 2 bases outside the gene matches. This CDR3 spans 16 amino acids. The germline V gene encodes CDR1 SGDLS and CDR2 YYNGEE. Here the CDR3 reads CASSVGGQGNQETQYF. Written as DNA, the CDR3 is TGTGCCAGCAGCGTAGGGGGACAGGGGAACCAAGAGACCCAGTACTTC.

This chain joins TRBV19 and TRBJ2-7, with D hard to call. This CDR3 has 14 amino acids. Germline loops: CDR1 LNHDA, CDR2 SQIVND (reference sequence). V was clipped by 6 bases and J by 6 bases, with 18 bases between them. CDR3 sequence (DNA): TGTGCCAGTAGCTACAGAGCTGCCTTGGGCGAGCAGTACTTC. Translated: CASSYRAALGEQYF.

The chain's CDR3 is CASSLDQVEQYF. As DNA, the CDR3 is TGTGCCAGCAGCTTAGATCAGGTCGAGCAGTACTTC. The rearrangement uses TRBV7-3 and TRBJ2-7; D remains ambiguous. This CDR3 is 12 amino acids long. The germline gives CDR1 SGHTA, CDR2 FQGTGA. Between the trimmed V and J ends, which lost 2 bases and 6 bases, there was a span of 8 bases.

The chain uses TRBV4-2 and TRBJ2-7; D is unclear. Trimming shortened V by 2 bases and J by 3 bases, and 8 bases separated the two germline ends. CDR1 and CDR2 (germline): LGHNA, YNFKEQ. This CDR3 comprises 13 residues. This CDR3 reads CASSQTRYYEQYF. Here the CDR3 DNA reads TGTGCCAGCAGCCAAACGCGCTACTACGAGCAGTACTTC.

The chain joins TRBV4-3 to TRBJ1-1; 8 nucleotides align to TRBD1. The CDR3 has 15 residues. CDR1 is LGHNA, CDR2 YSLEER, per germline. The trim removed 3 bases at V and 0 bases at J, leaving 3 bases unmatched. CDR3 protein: CASSQGTGMNTEAFF. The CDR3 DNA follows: TGCGCCAGCAGCCAGGGGACAGGCATGAACACTGAAGCTTTCTTT.

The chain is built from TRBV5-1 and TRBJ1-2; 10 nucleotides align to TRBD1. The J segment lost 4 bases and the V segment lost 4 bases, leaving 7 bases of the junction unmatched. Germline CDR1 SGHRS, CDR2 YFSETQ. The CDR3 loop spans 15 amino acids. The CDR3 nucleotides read TGCGCCAGCAGCGAAGACAGGGGGCTCTCCTATGGCTACACCTTC. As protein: CASSEDRGLSYGYTF. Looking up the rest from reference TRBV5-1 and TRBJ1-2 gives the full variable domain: KAGVTQTPRYLIKTRGQQVTLSCSPISGHRSVSWYQQTPGQGLQFLFEYFSETQRNKGNFPGRFSGRQFSNSRSEMNVSTLELGDSALYLCASSEDRGLSYGYTFGSGTRLTVV.

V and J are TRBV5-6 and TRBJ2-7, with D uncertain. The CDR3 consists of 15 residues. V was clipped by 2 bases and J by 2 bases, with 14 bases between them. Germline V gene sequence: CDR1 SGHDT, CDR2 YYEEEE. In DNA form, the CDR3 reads TGTGCCAGCAGCTTCAAGGTTCGTCCTGCCTACGAGCAGTACTTC. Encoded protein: CASSFKVRPAYEQYF.

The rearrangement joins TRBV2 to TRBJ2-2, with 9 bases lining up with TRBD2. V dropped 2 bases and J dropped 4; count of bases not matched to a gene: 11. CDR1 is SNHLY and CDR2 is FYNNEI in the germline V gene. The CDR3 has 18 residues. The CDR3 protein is CASSENPGVAGVTGELFF. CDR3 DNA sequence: TGTGCCAGCAGTGAAAACCCGGGGGTAGCGGGAGTCACCGGGGAGCTGTTTTTT. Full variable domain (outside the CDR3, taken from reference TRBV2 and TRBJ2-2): EPEVTQTPSHQVTQMGQEVILRCVPISNHLYFYWYRQILGQKVEFLVSFYNNEISEKSEIFDDQFSVERPDGSNFTLKIRSTKLEDSAMYFCASSENPGVAGVTGELFFGEGSRLTVL.

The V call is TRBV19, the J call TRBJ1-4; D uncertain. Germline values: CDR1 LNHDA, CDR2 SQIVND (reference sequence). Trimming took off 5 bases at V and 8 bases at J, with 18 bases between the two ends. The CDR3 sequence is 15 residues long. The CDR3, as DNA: TGTGCCAGTAGTTGGAACCTTGGTGCGAGGGAAAAACTGTTTTTT. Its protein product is CASSWNLGAREKLFF.

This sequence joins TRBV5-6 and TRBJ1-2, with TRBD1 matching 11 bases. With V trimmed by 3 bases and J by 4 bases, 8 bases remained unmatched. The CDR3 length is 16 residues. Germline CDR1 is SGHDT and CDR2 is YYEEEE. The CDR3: CASSSLTGTGGYGYTF. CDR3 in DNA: TGTGCCAGCAGCTCGCTAACCGGGACAGGGGGCTATGGCTACACCTTC.

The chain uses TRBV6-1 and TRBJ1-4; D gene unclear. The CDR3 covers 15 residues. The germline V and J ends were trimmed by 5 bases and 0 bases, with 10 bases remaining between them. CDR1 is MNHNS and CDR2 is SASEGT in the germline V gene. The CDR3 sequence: CASSLSLATNEKLFF. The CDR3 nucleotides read TGTGCCAGCAGTCTCAGCCTTGCAACTAATGAAAAACTGTTTTTT.

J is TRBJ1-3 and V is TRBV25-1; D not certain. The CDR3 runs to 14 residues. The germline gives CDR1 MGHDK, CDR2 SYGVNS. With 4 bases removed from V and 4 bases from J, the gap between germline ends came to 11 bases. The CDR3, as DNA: TGTGCCAGCAGTGCCGGGTTTAAGGGAAACACCATATATTTT. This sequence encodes CASSAGFKGNTIYF.

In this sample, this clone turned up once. DNA of the CDR3: TGTGCCAGCAGCTTAGATCCCCCTAGCGGAGCCTACAATGAGCAGTTCTTC. Amino acids: CASSLDPPSGAYNEQFF. V is TRBV11-3 and J is TRBJ2-1; 7 nucleotides agree with TRBD2. Trimming at V came to 0 bases and at J to 2 bases, leaving 7 bases not matched to a gene. The CDR3 is 17 amino acids. From germline, CDR1 is SGHNT and CDR2 YENEEA.

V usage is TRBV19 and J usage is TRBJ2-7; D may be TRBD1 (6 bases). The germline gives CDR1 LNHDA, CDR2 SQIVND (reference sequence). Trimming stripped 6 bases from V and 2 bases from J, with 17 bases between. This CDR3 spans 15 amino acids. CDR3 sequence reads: CASRFRQVGTYEQYF. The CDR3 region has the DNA TGTGCCAGTAGATTTAGACAGGTGGGCACCTACGAGCAGTACTTC.

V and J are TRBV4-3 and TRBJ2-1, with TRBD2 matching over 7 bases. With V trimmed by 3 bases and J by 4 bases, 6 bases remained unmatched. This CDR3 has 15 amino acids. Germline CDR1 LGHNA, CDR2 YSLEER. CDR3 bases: TGCGCCAGCAGCCAGGCCTCTAGCGGATACAATGAGCAGTTCTTC. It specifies CASSQASSGYNEQFF.

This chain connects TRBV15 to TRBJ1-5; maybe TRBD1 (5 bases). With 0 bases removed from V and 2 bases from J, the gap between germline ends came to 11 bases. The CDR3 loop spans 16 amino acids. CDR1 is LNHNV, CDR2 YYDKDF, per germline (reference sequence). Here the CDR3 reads CATSRDPREGNQPQHF. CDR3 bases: TGTGCCACCAGCAGAGATCCCAGGGAAGGCAATCAGCCCCAGCATTTT.

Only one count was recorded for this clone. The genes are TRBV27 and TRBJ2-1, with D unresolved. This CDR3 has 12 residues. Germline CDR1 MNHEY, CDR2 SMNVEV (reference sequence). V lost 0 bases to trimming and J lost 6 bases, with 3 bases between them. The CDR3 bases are TGTGCCAGCAGTTTATCAGGCAATGAGCAGTTCTTC. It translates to CASSLSGNEQFF.

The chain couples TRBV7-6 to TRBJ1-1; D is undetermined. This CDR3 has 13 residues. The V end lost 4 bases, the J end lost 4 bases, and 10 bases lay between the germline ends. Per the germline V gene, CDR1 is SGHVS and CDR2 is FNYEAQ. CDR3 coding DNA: TGTGCCAGCAGCTCAGAGAGATTCACTGAAGCTTTCTTT. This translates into CASSSERFTEAFF.

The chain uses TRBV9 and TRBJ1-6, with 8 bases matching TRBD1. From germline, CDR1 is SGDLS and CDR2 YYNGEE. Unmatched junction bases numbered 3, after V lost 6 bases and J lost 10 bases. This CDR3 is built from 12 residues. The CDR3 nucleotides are TGTGCCAGCAACAGGGGGACGTCACCCCTCCACTTT. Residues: CASNRGTSPLHF.

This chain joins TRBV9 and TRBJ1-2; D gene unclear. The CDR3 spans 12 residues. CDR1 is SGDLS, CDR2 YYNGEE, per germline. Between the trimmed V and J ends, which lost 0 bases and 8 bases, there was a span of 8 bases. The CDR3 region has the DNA TGTGCCAGCAGCGTAGCCGGTGGGGGCTACACCTTC. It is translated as CASSVAGGGYTF.

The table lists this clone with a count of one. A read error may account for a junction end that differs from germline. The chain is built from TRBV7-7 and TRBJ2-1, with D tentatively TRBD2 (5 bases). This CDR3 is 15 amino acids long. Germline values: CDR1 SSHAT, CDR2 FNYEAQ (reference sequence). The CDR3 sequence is CASSLALVDAQEQFF. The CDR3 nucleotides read TGTGCTAGCAGCTTAGCACTAGTGGATGCACAGGAGCAGTTCTTC.

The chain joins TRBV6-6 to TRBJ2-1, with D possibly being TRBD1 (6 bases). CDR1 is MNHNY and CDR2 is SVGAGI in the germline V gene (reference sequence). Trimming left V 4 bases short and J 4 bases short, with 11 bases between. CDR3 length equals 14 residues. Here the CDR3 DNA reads TGTGCCAGCAGTTGGCGAGGGGGATACAATGAGCAGTTCTTC. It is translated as CASSWRGGYNEQFF.

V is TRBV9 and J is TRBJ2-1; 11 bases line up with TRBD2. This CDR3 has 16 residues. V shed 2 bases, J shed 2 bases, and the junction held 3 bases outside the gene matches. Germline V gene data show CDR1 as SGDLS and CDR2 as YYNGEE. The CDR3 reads CASSVSGRAPYNEQFF. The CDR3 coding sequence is TGTGCCAGCAGCGTTAGCGGGAGGGCGCCCTACAATGAGCAGTTCTTC.

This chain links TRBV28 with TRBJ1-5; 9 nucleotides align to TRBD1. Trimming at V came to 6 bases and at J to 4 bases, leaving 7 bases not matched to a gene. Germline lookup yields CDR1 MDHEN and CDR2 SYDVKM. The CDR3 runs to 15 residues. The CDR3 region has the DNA TGTGCCAGCAGACCGACAGGGGGGTTTAATCAGCCCCAGCATTTT. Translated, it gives CASRPTGGFNQPQHF.

For the CDR3, the DNA is TGCAGCGCCGAGAACACTGAAGCTTTCTTT. Encoded protein: CSAENTEAFF. The chain carries TRBV29-1 and TRBJ1-1; D is undetermined. Germline lookup yields CDR1 SQVTM and CDR2 ANQGSEA. The CDR3 contains 10 residues. V was cut by 7 bases and J by 1 base, with 4 bases left in between.

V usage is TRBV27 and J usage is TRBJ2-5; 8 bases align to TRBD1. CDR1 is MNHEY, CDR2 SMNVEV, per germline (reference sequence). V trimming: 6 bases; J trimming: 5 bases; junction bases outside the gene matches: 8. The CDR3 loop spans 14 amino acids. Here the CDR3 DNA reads TGTGCCAGCAGGCCCGGACAGGGAATGGAGACCCAGTACTTC. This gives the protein CASRPGQGMETQYF.